This T cell receptor (beta chain) was sequenced during a study of tumor and adjacent non-tumor tissue in lung cancer. Study-wide background: Aged roughly 31 to 80 years, patients included fewer than 11 men and 4 or 5 women with stage I to III disease. Samples averaged roughly 4 million productive TCRbeta reads each. General observations from the study: Top 100 clones took a larger repertoire share in normal lung. Compared with tumor, normal lung showed significantly lower TCR diversity.

Worth noting for this clonotype: Its specificity is not known. The junction does not match germline at one end; this may be a read error.

The library came from three nested PCR rounds adapted from ARM-PCR protocols. One entry per CDR3 protein results from TCRdb running MiXCR on the multiplex PCR reads. The table has about 93,000 distinct CDR3 sequences, approximately 70% seen once. The length of the CDR3 is 14 residues. RNA was extracted from bulk tissue without any cell sorting. This TCR derives from a man in his 60s with non-small cell lung cancer. The sample consisted of lung tumor tissue. V is TRBV12-3 or TRBV12-4 and J is TRBJ1-1; D is uncertain. The CDR3 coding sequence is TGTGACAGCAGTTTTAAAAGTGTGAACACTGAAGCTTTCTTT. It is translated as CDSSFKSVNTEAFF.